A selection of T cell receptor beta chains follows, all from one sample in a study of blood T cell repertoires in COVID-19. Here immunoSEQ multiplex PCR was the method, and the copy in TCRdb shows in-frame clones only, minus some. The sample yields under 150,000 clones, roughly 80% seen once. Sample: peripheral blood. The source of these receptors is a human donor in a cohort sampled during active COVID-19. The CDR3 runs from the conserved cysteine through the conserved F or W. D genes are given only for firm matches. For some rows the clone size is stated as once, few or many, or as a class when expanded; others skip it.

CDR3 DNA,CDR3 protein,D gene,J gene,V gene,clone size
TGCGCCAGCAGCTTGGACGGGACTAGCCAAGAGACCCAGTACTTC,CASSLDGTSQETQYF,TRBD2,TRBJ2-5,TRBV5-1,-
TGTGCCAGCAGCCAGGCAGGGGGATGGAACACCATATATTTT,CASSQAGGWNTIYF,TRBD1,TRBJ1-3,TRBV11-3,-
TGTGCCAGCACCGGGGGACAGGCAGTTGGCTACACCTTC,CASTGGQAVGYTF,TRBD1,TRBJ1-2,TRBV28,-
TGTGCCAGCAGTTTGTCAAGCAATCAGCCCCAGCATTTT,CASSLSSNQPQHF,-,TRBJ1-5,TRBV12-3/TRBV12-4,-
TGTGCCAGCAGTTCCCCGGGACAGGGGAATGGCTACACCTTC,CASSSPGQGNGYTF,TRBD1,TRBJ1-2,TRBV28,-
TGTGCCAGCTCACCTCGACAGGGGGCCGGGACTGAAGCTTTCTTT,CASSPRQGAGTEAFF,TRBD1,TRBJ1-1,TRBV18,-
TGTGCCATCAGTGAATCCCTCCAAGAGACCCAGTACTTC,CAISESLQETQYF,-,TRBJ2-5,TRBV10-3,-
TGCGCCAGCAGCCAAGGGTCCCGGGGGGGAGCCAAAAACATTCAGTACTTC,CASSQGSRGGAKNIQYF,TRBD2,TRBJ2-4,TRBV4-1,once
TGTGCCAGCAGTGAAGTGGAGGGGGCTAGCTATGGCTACACCTTC,CASSEVEGASYGYTF,TRBD1,TRBJ1-2,TRBV6-1,-
TGCGCCAGCAGCTGGGGACAGGGGTGGAACATTCAGTACTTC,CASSWGQGWNIQYF,TRBD1,TRBJ2-4,TRBV5-1,-
TGTGCCAGCAGCAGACGTACGAGCGGGGGGCCGTACAATGAGCAGTTCTTC,CASSRRTSGGPYNEQFF,-,TRBJ2-1,TRBV21-1,-
TGTGCCAGCAGCTTATTGAGGTACAATGAGCAGTTCTTC,CASSLLRYNEQFF,-,TRBJ2-1,TRBV7-2,-
TGTGCCAGCGTTGGGACCCCGGGACAAGCTAGCAATCAGCCCCAGCATTTT,CASVGTPGQASNQPQHF,-,TRBJ1-5,TRBV28,-
TGTGCCAGCAGCCTCATCGGACAGTACGGAAACACCATATATTTT,CASSLIGQYGNTIYF,-,TRBJ1-3,TRBV4-2,-
TGTGCCAGTAGGGGGACTAGCGGGTCCACCGGGGAGCTGTTTTTT,CASRGTSGSTGELFF,TRBD2,TRBJ2-2,TRBV19,-
TGTGCCAGCACCCAGGAGGGCAGTCTGGAAAACACCATATATTTT,CASTQEGSLENTIYF,-,TRBJ1-3,TRBV11-2,-
TGTGCCAGCAGCCAGGATCCGGGGGCTGAAGCTTTCTTT,CASSQDPGAEAFF,-,TRBJ1-1,TRBV4-2,-
TGTGCCAGCAACGCGCAGGGGGCGGGCTACGAGCAGTACTTC,CASNAQGAGYEQYF,TRBD1,TRBJ2-7,TRBV7-9,-
TGTGCCAGCAGCCAAAGGGGGAACTCCTACGAGCAGTACTTC,CASSQRGNSYEQYF,-,TRBJ2-7,TRBV7-2,once
TGTGCCTGGAGTGTACGGGGGTACGAGCAGTACTTC,CAWSVRGYEQYF,-,TRBJ2-7,TRBV30,-
TGTGCCAGCAGTTCCTACAGGGAGGGTTACGAGCAGTACTTC,CASSSYREGYEQYF,-,TRBJ2-7,TRBV27,-
TGTGCCAGCAGTTTGACAGGGACTGTCGGTTTGTACTTC,CASSLTGTVGLYF,-,TRBJ2-7,TRBV12-3/TRBV12-4,-
TGTGCCAGCAGTCCCAAGGGACAGGGCTATAATTCACCCCTCCACTTT,CASSPKGQGYNSPLHF,TRBD1,TRBJ1-6,TRBV6-6,-
TGTGCCACCAGCAGAGATCCGGGGGGCGGGCAGCCCCAGCATTTT,CATSRDPGGGQPQHF,-,TRBJ1-5,TRBV15,many
TGCGCCAGCAGTGAGGGGGGGTTCGATCAGCCCCAGCATTTT,CASSEGGFDQPQHF,-,TRBJ1-5,TRBV10-2,-
TGTGCCTGGATCCCTCCGTGGCCAGAAGCTTTCTTT,CAWIPPWPEAFF,-,TRBJ1-1,TRBV30,-